This TCR beta chain was identified in a study of blood T cell repertoires in COVID-19. Study background: Material from acute and convalescent COVID-19 was sourced from the United States, Italy and Spain.

The ends were cut back, 8 bases at V and 5 bases at J, with 16 bases in the middle. CDR3 length: 14 amino acids. Germline V gives CDR1 SNHLY, CDR2 FYNNEI. Sequencing used immunoSEQ multiplex PCR; TCRdb keeps in-frame clones, though not all of them. This sample has roughly 180,000 clones, with about 88% found just once. The sequence was obtained from a woman in her 30s with active or convalescent COVID-19. V gene TRBV2 combines with J gene TRBJ2-1; D unclear. Sequenced sample: peripheral blood. CDR3 coding DNA: TGTGCCAGCCAGACCGACTGGAACAACAATGAGCAGTTCTTC. Its translation is CASQTDWNNNEQFF.